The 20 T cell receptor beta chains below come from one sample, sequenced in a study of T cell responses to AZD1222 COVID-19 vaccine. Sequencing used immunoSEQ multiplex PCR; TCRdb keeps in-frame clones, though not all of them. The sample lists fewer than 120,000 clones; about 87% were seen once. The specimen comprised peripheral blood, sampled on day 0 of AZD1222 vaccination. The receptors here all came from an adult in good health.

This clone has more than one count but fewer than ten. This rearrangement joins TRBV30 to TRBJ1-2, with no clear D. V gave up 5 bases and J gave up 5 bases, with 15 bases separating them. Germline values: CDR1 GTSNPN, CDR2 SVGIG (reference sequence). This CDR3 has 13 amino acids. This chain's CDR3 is CAWATGFGYGYTF. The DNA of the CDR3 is TGTGCCTGGGCGACCGGGTTTGGGTATGGCTACACCTTC.

For the CDR3, the DNA is TGCGCCAGCAGAAAAGGGGGTGCCTACAATGAGCAGTTCTTC. Protein product: CASRKGGAYNEQFF. The genes are TRBV5-1 and TRBJ2-1; tentative D call: TRBD1 (6 bases). Germline V gives CDR1 SGHRS, CDR2 YFSETQ. Trimming stripped 5 bases from V and 2 bases from J, with 11 bases between. The CDR3 spans 14 residues.

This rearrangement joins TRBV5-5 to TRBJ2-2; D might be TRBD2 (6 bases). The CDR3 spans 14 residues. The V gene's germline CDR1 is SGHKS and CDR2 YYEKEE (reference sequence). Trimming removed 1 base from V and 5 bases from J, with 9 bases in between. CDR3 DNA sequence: TGTGCCAGCAGCTTGACCGCGGGAACCGGGGAGCTGTTTTTT. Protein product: CASSLTAGTGELFF. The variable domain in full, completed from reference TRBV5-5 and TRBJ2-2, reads DAGVTQSPTHLIKTRGQQVTLRCSPISGHKSVSWYQQVLGQGPQFIFQYYEKEERGRGNFPDRFSARQFPNYSSELNVNALLLGDSALYLCASSLTAGTGELFFGEGSRLTVL.

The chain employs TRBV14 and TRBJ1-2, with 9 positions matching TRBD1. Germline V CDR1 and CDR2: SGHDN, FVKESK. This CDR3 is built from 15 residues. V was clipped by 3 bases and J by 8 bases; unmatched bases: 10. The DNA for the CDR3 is TGTGCCAGCAGCCAGTATACAGGGGGCGAGTCCGGCTACACCTTC. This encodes CASSQYTGGESGYTF.

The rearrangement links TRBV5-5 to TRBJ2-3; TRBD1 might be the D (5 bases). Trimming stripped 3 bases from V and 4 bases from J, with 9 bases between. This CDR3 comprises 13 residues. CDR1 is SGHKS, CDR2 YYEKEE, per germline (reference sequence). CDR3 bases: TGTGCCAGCAGCTCAGGACAAGCAGATACGCAGTATTTT. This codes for CASSSGQADTQYF.

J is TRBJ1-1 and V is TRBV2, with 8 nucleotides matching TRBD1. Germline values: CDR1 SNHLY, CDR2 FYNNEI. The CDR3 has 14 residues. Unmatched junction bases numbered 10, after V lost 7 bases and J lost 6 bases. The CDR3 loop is CASNPDRGFAEAFF. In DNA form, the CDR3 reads TGTGCCAGCAACCCCGACAGGGGTTTTGCTGAAGCTTTCTTT. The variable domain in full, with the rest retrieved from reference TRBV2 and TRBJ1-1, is EPEVTQTPSHQVTQMGQEVILRCVPISNHLYFYWYRQILGQKVEFLVSFYNNEISEKSEIFDDQFSVERPDGSNFTLKIRSTKLEDSAMYFCASNPDRGFAEAFFGQGTRLTVV.

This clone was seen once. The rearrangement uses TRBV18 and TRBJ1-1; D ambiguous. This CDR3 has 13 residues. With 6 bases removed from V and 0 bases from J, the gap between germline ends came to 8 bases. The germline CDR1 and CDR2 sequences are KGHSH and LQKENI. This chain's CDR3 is CASSREMNTEAFF. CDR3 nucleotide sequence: TGTGCCAGCTCCCGGGAAATGAACACTGAAGCTTTCTTT.

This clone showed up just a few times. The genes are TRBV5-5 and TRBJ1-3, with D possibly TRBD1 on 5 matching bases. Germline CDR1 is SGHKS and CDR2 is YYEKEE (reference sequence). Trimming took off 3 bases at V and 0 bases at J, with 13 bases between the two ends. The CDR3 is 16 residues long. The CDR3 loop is CASSWDGRRSGNTIYF. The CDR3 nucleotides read TGTGCCAGCAGCTGGGACGGCCGGCGCTCTGGAAACACCATATATTTT.

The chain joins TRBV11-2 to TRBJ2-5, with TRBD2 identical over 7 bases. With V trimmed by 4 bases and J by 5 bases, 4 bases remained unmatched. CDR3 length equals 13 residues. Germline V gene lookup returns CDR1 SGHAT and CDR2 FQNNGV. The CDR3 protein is CASSSGLGETQYF. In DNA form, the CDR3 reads TGTGCCAGCAGCTCCGGACTAGGGGAGACCCAGTACTTC. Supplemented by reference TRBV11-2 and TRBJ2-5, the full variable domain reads EAGVAQSPRYKIIEKRQSVAFWCNPISGHATLYWYQQILGQGPKLLIQFQNNGVVDDSQLPKDRFSAERLKGVDSTLKIQPAKLEDSAVYLCASSSGLGETQYFGPGTRLLVL.

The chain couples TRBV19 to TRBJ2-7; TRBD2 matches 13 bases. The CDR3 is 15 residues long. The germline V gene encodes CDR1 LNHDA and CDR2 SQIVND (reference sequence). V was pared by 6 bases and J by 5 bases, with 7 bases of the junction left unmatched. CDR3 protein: CASSTGTSGVHEQYF. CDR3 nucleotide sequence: TGTGCCAGTAGCACCGGGACTAGCGGGGTCCACGAGCAGTACTTC.

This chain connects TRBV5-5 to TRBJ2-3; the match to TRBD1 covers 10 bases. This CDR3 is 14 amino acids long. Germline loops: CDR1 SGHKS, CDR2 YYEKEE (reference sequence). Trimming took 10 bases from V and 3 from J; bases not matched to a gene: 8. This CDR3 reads CAGGTGAMTDTQYF. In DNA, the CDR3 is TGTGCCGGTGGGACAGGGGCAATGACAGATACGCAGTATTTT.

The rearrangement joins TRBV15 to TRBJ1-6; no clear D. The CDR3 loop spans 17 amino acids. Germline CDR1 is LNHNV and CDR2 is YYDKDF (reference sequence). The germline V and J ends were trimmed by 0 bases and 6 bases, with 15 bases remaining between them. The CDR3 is CATSRDQVAGFNSPLHF. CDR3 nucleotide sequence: TGTGCCACCAGCAGAGATCAGGTCGCGGGGTTTAATTCACCCCTCCACTTT.

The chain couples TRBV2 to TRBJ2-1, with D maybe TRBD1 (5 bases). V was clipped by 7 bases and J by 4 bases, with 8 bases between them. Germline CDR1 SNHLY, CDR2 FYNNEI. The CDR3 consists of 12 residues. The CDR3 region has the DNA TGTGCCAGCAAAGGGGATTACAATGAGCAGTTCTTC. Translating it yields CASKGDYNEQFF.

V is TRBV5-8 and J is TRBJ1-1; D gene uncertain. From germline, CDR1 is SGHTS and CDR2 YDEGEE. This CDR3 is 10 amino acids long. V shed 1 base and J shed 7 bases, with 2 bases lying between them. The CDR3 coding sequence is TGTGCCAGCAGCTTGTATGAAGCTTTCTTT. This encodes CASSLYEAFF. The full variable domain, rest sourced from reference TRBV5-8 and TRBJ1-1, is EAGVTQSPTHLIKTRGQQATLRCSPISGHTSVYWYQQALGLGLQFLLWYDEGEERNRGNFPPRFSGRQFPNYSSELNVNALELEDSALYLCASSLYEAFFGQGTRLTVV.

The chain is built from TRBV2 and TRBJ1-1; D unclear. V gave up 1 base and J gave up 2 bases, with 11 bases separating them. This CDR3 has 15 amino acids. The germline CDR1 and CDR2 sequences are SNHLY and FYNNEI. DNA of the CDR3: TGTGCCAGCAGTGAAGTCGGAAGCCTAAACACTGAAGCTTTCTTT. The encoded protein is CASSEVGSLNTEAFF.

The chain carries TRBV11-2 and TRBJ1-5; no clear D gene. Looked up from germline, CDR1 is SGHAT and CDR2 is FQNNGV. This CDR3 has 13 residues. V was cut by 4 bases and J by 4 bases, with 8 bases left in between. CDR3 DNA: TGTGCCAGCAGCTGGTCGGGGAATCAGCCCCAGCATTTT. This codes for CASSWSGNQPQHF.

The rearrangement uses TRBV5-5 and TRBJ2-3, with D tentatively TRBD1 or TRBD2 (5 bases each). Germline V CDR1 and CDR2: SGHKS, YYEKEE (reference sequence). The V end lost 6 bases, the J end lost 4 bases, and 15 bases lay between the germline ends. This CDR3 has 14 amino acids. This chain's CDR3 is CASTGLGTADTQYF. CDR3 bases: TGTGCCAGCACCGGGTTGGGGACGGCAGATACGCAGTATTTT.

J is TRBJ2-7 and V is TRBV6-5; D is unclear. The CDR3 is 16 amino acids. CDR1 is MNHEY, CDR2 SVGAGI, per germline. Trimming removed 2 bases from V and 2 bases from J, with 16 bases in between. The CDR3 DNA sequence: TGTGCCAGCAGTTACCCTTCAGGCAGAGACCCCTACGAGCAGTACTTC. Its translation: CASSYPSGRDPYEQYF.

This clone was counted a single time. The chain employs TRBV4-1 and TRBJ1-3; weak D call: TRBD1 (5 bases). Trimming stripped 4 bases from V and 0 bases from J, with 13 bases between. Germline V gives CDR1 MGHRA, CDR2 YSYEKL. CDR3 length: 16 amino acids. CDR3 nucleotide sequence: TGCGCCAGCAGCCCGCCAGGGACCAACTCTGGAAACACCATATATTTT. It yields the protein CASSPPGTNSGNTIYF.

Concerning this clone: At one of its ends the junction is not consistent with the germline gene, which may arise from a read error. This chain's CDR3 is CSVEEAGILHEQYF. CDR3 coding DNA: TGCAGCGTCGAAGAAGCGGGAATTCTCCACGAGCAGTACTTC. The chain combines TRBV29-1 with TRBJ2-7, with 7 bases that match TRBD2. This CDR3 is built from 14 residues. Per germline, CDR1 SQVTM and CDR2 ANQGSEA.